Each of the 13 T cell receptor beta chains below was sequenced from the same sample in a study of T-cell reconstitution after alpha-beta-depleted transplantation in children. Molecular barcoding with unique molecular identifiers was used for the TCRbeta library. Via MiXCR, TCRdb re-called the PCR reads, giving one row per CDR3 protein. The data show 480,000 or so distinct CDR3 sequences, 10% to 13% seen once. The sample in question was PBMCs, obtained before TCRalphabeta/CD19-depleted stem cell transplant. The receptors were sampled from a child aged 2 to 10 with inherited bone marrow failure, due to receive a stem cell transplant.

This clonotype was detected many times. The rearrangement joins TRBV27 to TRBJ2-7; 8 bases map to TRBD1. With V trimmed by 11 bases and J by 7 bases, 13 bases remained unmatched. CDR1 and CDR2 (germline): MNHEY, SMNVEV (reference sequence). CDR3 length equals 13 residues. Here the CDR3 reads CAAGGQGLGEQYF. The DNA for the CDR3 is TGTGCCGCTGGAGGACAGGGTCTCGGGGAGCAGTACTTC.

This clonotype was recorded at least ten times. The chain couples TRBV6-5 to TRBJ2-1; perhaps TRBD1 as D (5 bases). Trimming removed 4 bases from V and 0 bases from J, with 10 bases in between. The CDR3 sequence is 15 residues long. Per the germline V gene, CDR1 is MNHEY and CDR2 is SVGAGI. CDR3 in DNA: TGTGCCAGCAGTTCCGGACATTCCTCCTACAATGAGCAGTTCTTC. The encoded protein is CASSSGHSSYNEQFF.

In its sample, this clonotype was seen many times. CDR3 sequence (DNA): TGTGCCAGCAGTTTCAGGCCGGGTATCTCTGGGGCCAACGTCCTGACTTTC. It specifies CASSFRPGISGANVLTF. This chain connects TRBV27 to TRBJ2-6; D not resolved. V was trimmed by 3 bases and J by 0 bases, leaving 12 bases between them. Germline V CDR1 and CDR2: MNHEY, SMNVEV (reference sequence). The CDR3 has 17 amino acids.

The sample holds many counts of this clonotype. The rearrangement links TRBV28 to TRBJ2-5; 11 bases match TRBD1. J was trimmed by 5 bases and V by 8 bases; bases with no gene match: 25. This CDR3 contains 20 residues. CDR1 is MDHEN, CDR2 SYDVKM, per germline. CDR3 region: CASGKYGLWDRGAATETQYF. DNA of the CDR3: TGTGCCAGCGGAAAATATGGTCTTTGGGACAGGGGGGCAGCAACGGAGACCCAGTACTTC. Looking up the rest from reference TRBV28 and TRBJ2-5 gives the full variable domain: DVKVTQSSRYLVKRTGEKVFLECVQDMDHENMFWYRQDPGLGLRLIYFSYDVKMKEKGDIPEGYSVSREKKERFSLILESASTNQTSMYLCASGKYGLWDRGAATETQYFGPGTRLLVL.

This clonotype was recorded at least ten times. V gene TRBV20-1 combines with J gene TRBJ2-3; D call uncertain. The CDR3 has 13 residues. Germline lookup yields CDR1 DFQATT and CDR2 SNEGSKA (reference sequence). Trimming left V 5 bases short and J 4 bases short, with 13 bases between. The CDR3 nucleotides read TGCAGTGCTGGGGTCTCGCGTTCAGATACGCAGTATTTT. It yields the protein CSAGVSRSDTQYF.

Here the CDR3 reads CSALSGRAYETQYF. CDR3 DNA: TGCAGTGCTCTCAGCGGGAGGGCGTACGAGACCCAGTACTTC. The V call is TRBV20-1, the J call TRBJ2-5, with 10 nucleotides matching TRBD2. V was pared by 5 bases and J by 5 bases, with 8 bases of the junction left unmatched. The germline V gene has CDR1 DFQATT and CDR2 SNEGSKA (reference sequence). The CDR3 covers 14 residues.

The rearrangement links TRBV28 to TRBJ2-7, with D uncertain. The CDR3 totals 16 residues. Per the germline V gene, CDR1 is MDHEN and CDR2 is SYDVKM. Between the trimmed V and J ends, which lost 2 bases and 6 bases, there was a span of 20 bases. In DNA form, the CDR3 reads TGTGCCAGCAGTTTAGGGTTAGTACTTATGAGATTCGAGCAGTACTTC. This sequence encodes CASSLGLVLMRFEQYF. The full variable domain, with the rest looked up from reference TRBV28 and TRBJ2-7, is DVKVTQSSRYLVKRTGEKVFLECVQDMDHENMFWYRQDPGLGLRLIYFSYDVKMKEKGDIPEGYSVSREKKERFSLILESASTNQTSMYLCASSLGLVLMRFEQYFGPGTRLTVT.

This clonotype came up many times. The chain employs TRBV24-1 and TRBJ2-2, with D hard to call. The CDR3 totals 10 residues. Germline-derived CDR1 and CDR2 are KGHDR and SFDVKD. V lost 6 bases, J lost 8 bases, and 3 bases lay in between. CDR3 DNA: TGTGCCACCAGTTGGGGGGAGCTGTTTTTT. Its translation is CATSWGELFF.

The chain carries TRBV18 and TRBJ1-2; D remains ambiguous. V lost 2 bases, J lost 5 bases, and 9 bases lay in between. Germline CDR1 and CDR2: KGHSH and LQKENI. The CDR3 consists of 13 residues. As DNA, the CDR3 is TGTGCCAGCTCACCAGGAGGACGGTATGGCTACACCTTC. Encoded protein: CASSPGGRYGYTF.

This clonotype was counted ten times or more. This chain links TRBV29-1 with TRBJ1-2; 8 bases align to TRBD1. The CDR3 consists of 13 residues. J gave up 2 bases and V 6 bases, and 5 bases lay outside the gene matches. Looked up from germline, CDR1 is SQVTM and CDR2 is ANQGSEA. The CDR3 loop is CSVDRGRNYGYTF. DNA for the CDR3: TGCAGCGTAGACAGGGGACGCAACTATGGCTACACCTTC.

This clonotype was seen only a few times. V gene TRBV29-1 combines with J gene TRBJ1-2; TRBD1 matches 7 bases. Trimming cost V 7 bases and J 1 base; bases outside gene matches: 15. The CDR3 runs to 16 residues. Germline lookup yields CDR1 SQVTM and CDR2 ANQGSEA. CDR3 region: CSDLVFRDSNNYGYTF. The CDR3 coding sequence is TGCAGCGACCTCGTGTTTCGGGACAGTAATAACTATGGCTACACCTTC. The full variable domain, with the rest looked up from reference TRBV29-1 and TRBJ1-2, is SAVISQKPSRDICQRGTSLTIQCQVDSQVTMMFWYRQQPGQSLTLIATANQGSEATYESGFVIDKFPISRPNLTFSTLTVSNMSPEDSSIYLCSDLVFRDSNNYGYTFGSGTRLTVV.

This clonotype was seen repeatedly, ten times or more. The V and J genes are TRBV5-1 and TRBJ2-2; 8 positions match TRBD1. The V segment lost 5 bases and the J segment 1 base; nucleotides outside the gene matches: 4. CDR1 and CDR2 from the germline V gene are SGHRS and YFSETQ. The CDR3 covers 15 residues. CDR3 region: CASSRGQGNTGELFF. The CDR3 coding sequence is TGCGCCAGCAGTCGAGGACAGGGGAACACCGGGGAGCTGTTTTTT.

J is TRBJ2-7 and V is TRBV6-2 or TRBV6-3; D is undetermined. The germline gives CDR1 MNHEY, CDR2 SVGEGT. V shed 5 bases and J shed 6 bases, with 11 bases lying between them. The CDR3 is 12 amino acids. The CDR3 loop reads CASSGVRVEQYF. The CDR3 bases are TGTGCCAGCAGTGGGGTACGGGTCGAGCAGTACTTC.